This TCR beta chain was obtained from a study of chemoradiotherapy in HPV16-positive cancers. Study results and limitations: HPV-responsive T-cell expansion during chemoradiotherapy was linked to improved recurrence-free survival in HPV16-positive patients. Only a couple of HPV16-positive patients supplied the functional HPV-specificity definition. Candidate HPV-specific clones and E7-related TCR motifs grew in tumor during treatment.

As regards this clone: The antigen remains unidentified.

Data came from immunoSEQ multiplex PCR; TCRdb stores just in-frame clones and leaves some out. This sample carries roughly 5,800 clones, 85% of them seen once, and the ten largest clones take around a tenth. Repeated repertoire sampling spanned the course of chemoradiotherapy. The sample was tumor tissue, taken from a patient who underwent chemoradiotherapy. The sequence came from a human donor with HPV-associated anogenital cancer.

The CDR3 DNA reads TGTGCCAGCGATAGCGGGGGAAGCGGGGAGACCCAGTACTTC. Protein sequence: CASDSGGSGETQYF. This rearrangement joins TRBV7-9 to TRBJ2-5; 9 bases fit TRBD2. V trimming: 8 bases; J trimming: 5 bases; junction bases outside the gene matches: 9. CDR3 size: 14 residues. From germline, CDR1 is SEHNR and CDR2 FQNEAQ (reference sequence).